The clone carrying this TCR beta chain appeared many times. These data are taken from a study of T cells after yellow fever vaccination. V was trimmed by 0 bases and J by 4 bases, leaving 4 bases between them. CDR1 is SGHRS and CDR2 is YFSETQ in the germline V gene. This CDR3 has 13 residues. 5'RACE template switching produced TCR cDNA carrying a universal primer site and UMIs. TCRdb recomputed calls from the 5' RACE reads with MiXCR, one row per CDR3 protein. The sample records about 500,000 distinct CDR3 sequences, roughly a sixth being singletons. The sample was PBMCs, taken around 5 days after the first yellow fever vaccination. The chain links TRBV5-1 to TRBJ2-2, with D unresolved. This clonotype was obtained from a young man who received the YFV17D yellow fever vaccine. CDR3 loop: CASSLVSTGELFF. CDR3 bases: TGCGCCAGCAGCTTGGTTAGCACCGGGGAGCTGTTTTTT.